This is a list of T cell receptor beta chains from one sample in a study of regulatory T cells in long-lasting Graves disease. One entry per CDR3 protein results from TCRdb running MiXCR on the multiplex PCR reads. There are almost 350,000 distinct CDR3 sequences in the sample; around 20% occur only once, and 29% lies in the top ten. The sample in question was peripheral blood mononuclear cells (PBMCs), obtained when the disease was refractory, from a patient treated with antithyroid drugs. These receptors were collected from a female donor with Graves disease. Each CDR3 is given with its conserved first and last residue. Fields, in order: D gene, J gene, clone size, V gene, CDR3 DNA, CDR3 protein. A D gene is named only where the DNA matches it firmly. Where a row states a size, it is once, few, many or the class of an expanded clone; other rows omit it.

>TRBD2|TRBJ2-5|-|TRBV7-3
TGTGCCAGCAGCTTAACCCGACTAGCGGGAGGGCACCAAGAGACCCAGTACTTC
CASSLTRLAGGHQETQYF
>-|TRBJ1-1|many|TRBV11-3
TGTGCCAGCAGCTTGGAACAGCGGACGGCTTTCTTT
CASSLEQRTAFF
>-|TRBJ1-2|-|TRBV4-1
TGCGCCAGCAGCCAAGATCCCTATGGCTACACCTTC
CASSQDPYGYTF
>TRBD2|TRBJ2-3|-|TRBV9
TGTGCCAGCAGCGGACTAGCGGGAAGCACAGATACGCAGTATTTT
CASSGLAGSTDTQYF
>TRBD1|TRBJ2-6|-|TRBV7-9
TGTGCCAGCAGCGCTAGTCGGGACAGGGTCTCTGGGGCCAACGTCCTGACTTTC
CASSASRDRVSGANVLTF
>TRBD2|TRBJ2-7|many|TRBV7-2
TGTGCCAGCAGCCCATACGGGACTAGCGCCTCCTACGAGCAGTACTTC
CASSPYGTSASYEQYF
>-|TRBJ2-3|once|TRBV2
TGTGCCAGCAGTGAAGGGGTAGGGCTTAGCACAGATACGCAGTATTTT
CASSEGVGLSTDTQYF
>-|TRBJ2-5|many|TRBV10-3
TGTGCCATCAGTGAGCGTGCCGGCGGGACCCAGTACTTC
CAISERAGGTQYF
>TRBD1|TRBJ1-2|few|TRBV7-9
TGTGCCAGCCGGGGACCGGGACAGGGGCCCATTAACTATGGCTACACCTTC
CASRGPGQGPINYGYTF
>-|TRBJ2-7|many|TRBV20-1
TGCAGTGCTCCTGACAATGGCTACGAGCAGTACTTC
CSAPDNGYEQYF
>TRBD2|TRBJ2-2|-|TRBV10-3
TGTGCCATCACCACTAGCGGTACCGGGGAGCTGTTTTTT
CAITTSGTGELFF
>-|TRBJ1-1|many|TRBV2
TGTGCCAGCTTCGACACTGAAGCTTTCTTT
CASFDTEAFF
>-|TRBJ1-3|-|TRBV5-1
TGCGCCAGCAGCCAAGACCTAGGCTCTGGAAACACCATATATTTT
CASSQDLGSGNTIYF
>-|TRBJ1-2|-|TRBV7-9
TGTGCCAGCATCCCGTGGGAAATGGGGGGCTACACCTTC
CASIPWEMGGYTF
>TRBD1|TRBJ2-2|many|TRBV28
TGTGCCAGCAGGCCTTACGACAGGGGGCCGAACACCGGGGAGCTGTTTTTT
CASRPYDRGPNTGELFF
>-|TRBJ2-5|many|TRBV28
TGTGCCAGCAGAGTCACCGGGACTCCAATCTCCCAAGAGACCCAGTACTTC
CASRVTGTPISQETQYF
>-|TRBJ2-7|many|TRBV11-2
TGTGCCAGCAGCTTAGTCAGGGGCAGCCAGCACGAGCAGTACTTC
CASSLVRGSQHEQYF
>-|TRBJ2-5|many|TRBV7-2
TGTGCCAGCAGCTCCGGGTACGGGACCCAGTACTTC
CASSSGYGTQYF
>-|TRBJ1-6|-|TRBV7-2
TGTGCCAGCAGCCCCTTAGCCTATAATTCACCCCTCCACTTT
CASSPLAYNSPLHF
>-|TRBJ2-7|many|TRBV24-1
TGTGCCACCAGTGAGACCGGGACGAAAGAGCAGTACTTC
CATSETGTKEQYF
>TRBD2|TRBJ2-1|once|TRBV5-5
TGTGCCAGCAGCTTGTCGCGGGAGGGGGAGTTCTTC
CASSLSREGEFF
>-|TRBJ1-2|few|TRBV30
TGTGCCTGCTGGGACCCTAGGCGAGGCTACACCTTC
CACWDPRRGYTF
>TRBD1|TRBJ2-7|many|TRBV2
TGTGCCAGCCTGGGAAGGGACAGGGGATCCTACGAGCAGTACTTC
CASLGRDRGSYEQYF
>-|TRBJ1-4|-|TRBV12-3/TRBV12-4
TGTGCCAGCAGTTTAAGGGAAAAACTGGTTTTT
CASSLREKLVF
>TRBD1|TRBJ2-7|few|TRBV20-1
TGCAGTGCTAGAAAGGGACAGCACGAGCAGTACTTC
CSARKGQHEQYF
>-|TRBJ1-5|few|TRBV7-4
TGTGCCAGCAGCTTATGGTCCAGGGCCAGTATTCCTAATCAGCCCCAGCATTTT
CASSLWSRASIPNQPQHF
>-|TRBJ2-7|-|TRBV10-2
TGCGCCAGCAGCCCGGACAGGAGGGGCTCCTACGAGCAGTACTTC
CASSPDRRGSYEQYF
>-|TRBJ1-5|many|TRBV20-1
TGCAGTGCTAGATCGGGGGATCAGCCCCAGCATTTT
CSARSGDQPQHF
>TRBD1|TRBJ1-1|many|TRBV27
TGTGCCAGCAACCGACAGGGGCCGAACACTGAAGCTTTCTTT
CASNRQGPNTEAFF
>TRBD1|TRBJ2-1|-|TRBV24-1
TGTGCCACCAGTGACCCAGGGGGCCATGAGCAGTTCTTC
CATSDPGGHEQFF
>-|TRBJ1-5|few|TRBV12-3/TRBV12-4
TGTGCCAGCAGTTTTTTGGCGGGTCAGCCCCAGCATTTT
CASSFLAGQPQHF
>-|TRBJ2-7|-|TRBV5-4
TGTGCCGGCAGCTCCCGGACAGACGAGCAGTACTTC
CAGSSRTDEQYF
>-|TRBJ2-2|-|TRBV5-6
TGTGCCAGCAGCTTGCGTACCATGTACACCGGGGAGCTGTTTTTT
CASSLRTMYTGELFF
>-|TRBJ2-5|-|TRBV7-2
TGTGCCAGCAGCCGGGGGGCGTACCAAGAGACCCAGTACTTC
CASSRGAYQETQYF
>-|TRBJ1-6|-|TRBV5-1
TGCGCCAGCAGCTTCCAGTTTAATTCACCCCTCCACTTT
CASSFQFNSPLHF
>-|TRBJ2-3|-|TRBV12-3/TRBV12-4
TGTCCCAGCAGTTTAGAAGGTAGAAATACGCAGTATTTT
CPSSLEGRNTQYF
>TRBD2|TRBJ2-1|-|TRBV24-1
TGTGCCACCAGTGACCCGGGAGGCAGAAGCTCCTACAATGAGCAGTTCTTC
CATSDPGGRSSYNEQFF
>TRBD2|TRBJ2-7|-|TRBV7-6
TGTGCCAGCAGCCACGGGTGGCTAGCGGGAGCCTACGAGCAGTACTTC
CASSHGWLAGAYEQYF
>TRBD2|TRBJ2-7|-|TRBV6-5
TGTGCCAGCAGTTACGGAGCGGGGGACTTCTACGAGCAGTACTTC
CASSYGAGDFYEQYF
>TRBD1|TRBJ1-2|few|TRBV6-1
TGTGCCAGCAGAGGGGCAGGGGGTGGCTACACCTTC
CASRGAGGGYTF
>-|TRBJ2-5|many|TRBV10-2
TGCGCCAGCAGTGAGCCGGGAGAATTCAGGGACACCCAAGAGACCCAGTACTTC
CASSEPGEFRDTQETQYF
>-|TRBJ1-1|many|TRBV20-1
TGCAGTGCTAGGTCGGGCAGGGCTTCCGAAGCTTTCTTT
CSARSGRASEAFF
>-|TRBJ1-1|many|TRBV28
TGTGCCAGCAGTTTAGGGGAAGATTGGACTGAAGCTTTCTTT
CASSLGEDWTEAFF
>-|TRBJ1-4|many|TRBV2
TGTGCCAGCAGGCCTCCTCGGGGCTCGGGTGAAAAACTGTTTTTT
CASRPPRGSGEKLFF
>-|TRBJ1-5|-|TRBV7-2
TGTGCCAGCAGCTCCTGGAGTCGTCAGCCCCAGCATTTT
CASSSWSRQPQHF
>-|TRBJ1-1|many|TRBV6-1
TGTGCCAGCAGTCTCGACACAGGGAACACTGAAGCTTTCTTT
CASSLDTGNTEAFF
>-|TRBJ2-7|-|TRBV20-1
TGCAGTGCTAGGCGGCGGCTAGCTAACGAGCAGTACTTC
CSARRRLANEQYF
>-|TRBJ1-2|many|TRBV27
TGTGCCAGCAGTTTACGGGCCTTTAACTATGGCTACACCTTC
CASSLRAFNYGYTF
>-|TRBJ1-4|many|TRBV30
TGTGCCTGGAGTGTACTTCTCGGGGGAGGGAAACTGTTTTTT
CAWSVLLGGGKLFF
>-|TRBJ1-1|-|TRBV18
TGTGCCAGCTCACTAAAAGAGTATGACACTGAAGCTTTCTTC
CASSLKEYDTEAFF
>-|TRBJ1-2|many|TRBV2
TGTGCCAGCAGTGAGACTAGGGAATCCGGCTACACCTTC
CASSETRESGYTF